This T cell receptor beta chain was recorded in a study of T cell repertoires in cytomegalovirus infection. For the study at large: CMV infection together with matching HLA type was indicated by public TCR beta signatures.

This CDR3 spans 15 amino acids. Germline lookup yields CDR1 MNHNS and CDR2 SASEGT. Deletions cut 4 bases from V and 1 base from J, with 11 bases between. This clonotype was observed once. The antigen remains unidentified. TCRdb itself ran the reads through MiXCR, one entry per CDR3 protein. The data show approximately 270,000 distinct CDR3 sequences, with roughly a fifth seen just once and approximately 19% held by the top ten. Study-level findings and limits: HLA-C-restricted CMV-specific TCR beta clonotypes prevailed in the ex vivo response.

Material: cultured PBMCs, obtained from culture after CMV antigen stimulation. This clonotype was sampled from a human donor in good health (CMV status not recorded). Some clones in this sample may be carry-over from other donors' samples. The V gene is TRBV6-1, the J gene TRBJ1-3; a weak D match, TRBD1 (5 bases). CDR3 in amino acids: CASSVGGSSGNTIYF. The CDR3 DNA follows: TGTGCCAGCAGTGTTGGGGGTTCTTCTGGAAACACCATATATTTT.